This T cell receptor (beta chain) was profiled in a study of spatial heterogeneity in lung cancer. About the study: Raw reads showed each unique TCR and UMI combination turning up more than ten times on average. The study, taken as a whole, reports: How many expanded intratumoral alpha and beta TCRs were present tracked the tumor mutation count, which was a count of nonsynonymous mutations.

All TCR cDNA molecules were individually tagged with a unique molecular identifier. TCRdb passed the 5' RACE reads through MiXCR, listing each CDR3 protein once. The repertoire holds approximately 10,000 distinct CDR3 sequences, with 5% to 6.5% as singletons. This clonotype showed up just a few times. Its cognate antigen is unknown. This CDR3 spans 15 amino acids. Germline CDR1 and CDR2: SGHNT and YYREEE (reference sequence). Trimming stripped 0 bases from V and 3 bases from J, with 10 bases between. Documented time point: sample taken at primary tumor resection. The input for sequencing was lung tumor tissue, taken at surgery. The chain joins TRBV5-4 to TRBJ1-5, with a weak D call TRBD1 (5 bases). This receptor was identified in a male donor with early-stage non-small cell lung cancer. The CDR3 nucleotides are TGTGCCAGCAGCTTGGGTGCAGGGTCCAATCAGCCCCAGCATTTT. Its protein is CASSLGAGSNQPQHF.